The clone carrying this T cell receptor (beta chain) was found once. The target antigen is unknown. The CDR3 covers 17 residues. Trimming removed 3 bases from V and 4 bases from J; junction bases left unmatched: 9. Germline V CDR1 and CDR2: MNHNS, SASEGT. Adolescents were screened for latent TB by skin test and IGRA. This sample is drawn from a study of T cells in tuberculosis. Study at large: IGRA-negative adolescents, IGRA-positive adolescents with latent tuberculosis and adults with active tuberculosis formed this South African cohort. Points from the study as a whole: The TCR-beta difference was not significant; alpha differences partly reflected length. GEM motif frequencies gave approximately 70% accuracy; the GMM repertoire gave 80% to 90%.

Clones were read by immunoSEQ multiplex PCR, and TCRdb kept only the in-frame ones, dropping some. The table shows 30,000 to 35,000 clones, with 80% to 95% occurring only once. The clonotype originates from a donor between 10 and 35 years old with latent tuberculosis or without tuberculosis infection. Sequenced material: PBMCs. The V gene is TRBV6-1, the J gene TRBJ1-4, with 9 bases aligning to TRBD1. The CDR3 region is CASSDAGQGGNNEKLFF. For the CDR3, the DNA is TGTGCCAGCAGTGATGCGGGACAGGGTGGTAATAATGAAAAACTGTTTTTT.